This TCR beta chain was profiled in a study of PD-1 blockade in classical Hodgkin lymphoma. CDR1 is LGHNA and CDR2 is YSLEER in the germline V gene. The CDR3 length is 14 residues. V was pared by 0 bases and J by 5 bases, with 11 bases between. This clone showed up just once. Its antigen is as yet unknown. Libraries were prepared by immunoSEQ multiplex PCR; TCRdb keeps only in-frame clonotypes and omits some of them. This repertoire shows approximately 41,000 clones, around 80% found once; its top ten account for 13%. General observations from the study: Newly diagnosed patients reportedly had lower baseline TCR diversity than healthy donors.

After autologous stem cell transplantation all patients relapsed, and prior brentuximab vedotin exposure differed between cohorts. The source of this sequence is a human donor with classical Hodgkin lymphoma. This chain uses TRBV4-3 with TRBJ2-7, with D tentatively TRBD1 (6 bases). The sample here was peripheral blood mononuclear cells (PBMCs), taken at baseline. CDR3 DNA sequence: TGCGCCAGCAGCCAAGAGGTCAGGGACAACGAGCAGTACTTC. This sequence encodes CASSQEVRDNEQYF.